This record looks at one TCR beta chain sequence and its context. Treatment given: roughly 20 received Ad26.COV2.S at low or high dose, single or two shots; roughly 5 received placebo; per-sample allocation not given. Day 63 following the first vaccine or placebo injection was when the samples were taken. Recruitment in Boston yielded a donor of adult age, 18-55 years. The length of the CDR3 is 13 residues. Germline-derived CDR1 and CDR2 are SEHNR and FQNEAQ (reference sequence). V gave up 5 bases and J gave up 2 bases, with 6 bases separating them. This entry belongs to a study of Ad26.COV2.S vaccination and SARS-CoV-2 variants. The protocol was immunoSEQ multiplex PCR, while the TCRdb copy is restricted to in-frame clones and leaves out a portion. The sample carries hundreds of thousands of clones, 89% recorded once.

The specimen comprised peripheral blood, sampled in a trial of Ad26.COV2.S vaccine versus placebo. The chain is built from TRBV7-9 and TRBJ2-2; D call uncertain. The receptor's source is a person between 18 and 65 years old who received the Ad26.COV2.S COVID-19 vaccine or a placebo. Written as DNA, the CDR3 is TGTGCCAGCAGCATTGTCAACACCGGGGAGCTGTTTTTT. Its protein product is CASSIVNTGELFF.